Sequencing of this T cell receptor beta chain was carried out in a study of blood T cell repertoires in COVID-19. Background on the study: Samples came from the United States, Italy and Spain, spanning acute and convalescent COVID-19. PBMCs, B-cell-depleted T cells, or T cells were the source of the cDNA or gDNA that made up the material.

The CDR3 totals 16 residues. V shed 6 bases, J shed 5 bases, and the junction held 11 bases outside the gene matches. Germline values: CDR1 LNHDA, CDR2 SQIVND (reference sequence). In the study's own analysis: By means of reference gene primer amplification, nucleated cell counts were estimated. Assay used: immunoSEQ multiplex PCR; TCRdb lists only in-frame clones, some missing. That table is the source of V, J and clone size, and D and trimming were worked out from the DNA. Of fewer than 300,000 clones listed, around 90% were seen once; the top ten hold approximately 0.8%. The chain employs TRBV19 and TRBJ2-3, with 10 positions matching TRBD2. The receptor was derived from a woman in her 30s with acute or convalescent COVID-19. The sample consisted of peripheral blood. Here the CDR3 reads CASSGPSGSSGDTQYF. In nucleotides, the CDR3 is TGTGCCAGTAGCGGGCCTAGCGGGAGTTCTGGAGATACGCAGTATTTT.